This entry concerns a single T cell receptor (beta chain). Its antigen remains unidentified. This sample was included in a study of tumor-infiltrating lymphocytes in localized non-small cell lung cancer. Findings and caveats of the study: Immunotypes IM1 and IM2 had similar TCR-derived T-cell fractions. TCR sequencing covered a subset of patients with enough tissue.

Clones were read by immunoSEQ multiplex PCR, and TCRdb kept only the in-frame ones, dropping some. The data hold 15,000 to 20,000 clones, with roughly two thirds observed a single time. This receptor was taken from a human donor with non-small cell lung cancer. The specimen was lung tumor tissue.

This CDR3 reads CATSGTSGGQETQYF. In DNA form, the CDR3 reads TGTGCCACCAGCGGGACTAGCGGGGGTCAAGAGACCCAGTACTTC. The genes are TRBV15 and TRBJ2-5, with 14 bases matching TRBD2. The CDR3 spans 15 residues. CDR1 is LNHNV and CDR2 is YYDKDF in the germline V gene (reference sequence). V was clipped by 5 bases and J by 2 bases; unmatched bases: 1.